One and the same sample provided the 15 T cell receptor beta chains below, sequenced in a study of healthy donors' naive CD4 and CD8 T cells. A linear amplification protocol produced the TCR libraries from around 0.55 ug of total RNA. TCRdb analysed the reads with MiXCR anew, one entry per CDR3 protein. The data hold approximately 180,000 distinct CDR3 sequences, with around 74% observed a single time. What was sequenced was naive CD4+ and CD8+ T cells sorted from blood, pooled from several donors. All receptors come from a pool of human donors in good health; the sample pools cells from several healthy donors.

For the CDR3, the DNA is TGTGCCAGTAGTAGCTGGAGGGACGAGCAGTACGTC. It translates to CASSSWRDEQYV. The V call is TRBV19, the J call TRBJ2-7; TRBD2 is a possible D gene (6 bases). CDR1 and CDR2 (germline): LNHDA, SQIVND (reference sequence). Trimming removed 4 bases from V and 5 bases from J, with 9 bases in between. This CDR3 is built from 12 residues.

The CDR3 region has the DNA TGCGCCAGCAGCTCGACGGTGACAAATGAGCAGTTCTTC. Translating gives CASSSTVTNEQFF. The rearrangement links TRBV5-1 to TRBJ2-1; D ambiguous. CDR3 length equals 13 residues. V gave up 3 bases and J gave up 7 bases, with 11 bases separating them. Germline CDR1 is SGHRS and CDR2 is YFSETQ.

The chain combines TRBV7-9 with TRBJ2-1; a possible D gene is TRBD1 (5 bases). The CDR3 runs to 13 residues. Germline-derived CDR1 and CDR2 are SEHNR and FQNEAQ (reference sequence). V was pared by 6 bases and J by 9 bases, with 15 bases between. The chain's CDR3 is CASRPTGNSEQFF. The CDR3 DNA reads TGTGCCAGCAGACCTACAGGCAACAGTGAGCAGTTCTTC.

The chain uses TRBV2 and TRBJ2-1; the match to TRBD2 covers 8 bases. The V and J ends lost 7 bases and 3 bases, in that order; junction bases with no gene match: 5. The CDR3 is made up of 14 amino acids. Germline lookup yields CDR1 SNHLY and CDR2 FYNNEI. The CDR3, as DNA: TGTGCCAGCACCGAGCGGGAGAGCTACAATGAGCAGTTCTTC. Translation gives CASTERESYNEQFF.

The chain employs TRBV29-1 and TRBJ2-7, with 9 bases lining up with TRBD1. CDR1 is SQVTM and CDR2 is ANQGSEA in the germline V gene. V shed 4 bases and J 3 bases; nucleotides not matched to a gene: 4. The CDR3 length is 13 residues. CDR3 sequence (DNA): TGCAGCGTTGTTACAGGGGGCAGCTACGAGCAGTACTTC. Its protein product is CSVVTGGSYEQYF.

The genes are TRBV29-1 and TRBJ1-5; possibly TRBD1 for D (6 bases). V dropped 6 bases and J dropped 7 bases, with 13 bases sitting between them. CDR1 SQVTM and CDR2 ANQGSEA come from the germline V gene. There are 12 residues in the CDR3. CDR3 nucleotides: TGCAGCGTCGGGACGGGGGGCCAGCCCCAGCATTTT. Residues: CSVGTGGQPQHF.

This chain's CDR3 is CASRNPGISYNEQFF. The CDR3 DNA reads TGTGCCAGCAGAAACCCAGGGATATCCTACAATGAGCAGTTCTTC. The chain uses TRBV6-2 or TRBV6-3 and TRBJ2-1; D might be TRBD1 (5 bases). Germline V gives CDR1 MNHEY, CDR2 SVGEGT. The CDR3 spans 15 residues. The V and J ends lost 6 bases and 1 base respectively, with 13 bases between them.

This chain joins TRBV5-6 and TRBJ2-5; 7 bases are shared with TRBD1. V shed 2 bases, J shed 5 bases, and the junction held 6 bases outside the gene matches. Germline V lookup: CDR1 SGHDT, CDR2 YYEEEE. The CDR3 extends over 14 amino acids. CDR3 in amino acids: CASSFTGEAETQYF. In nucleotides, the CDR3 is TGTGCCAGCAGCTTTACAGGGGAAGCGGAGACCCAGTACTTC. Supplemented by reference TRBV5-6 and TRBJ2-5, the full variable domain reads DAGVTQSPTHLIKTRGQQVTLRCSPKSGHDTVSWYQQALGQGPQFIFQYYEEEERQRGNFPDRFSGHQFPNYSSELNVNALLLGDSALYLCASSFTGEAETQYFGPGTRLLVL.

V gene TRBV6-5 combines with J gene TRBJ2-2, with unresolved D. V gave up 6 bases and J gave up 1 base, with 9 bases separating them. This CDR3 spans 14 amino acids. Looked up from germline, CDR1 is MNHEY and CDR2 is SVGAGI. DNA for the CDR3: TGTGCCAGCAGGGCCACAGAGAACACCGGGGAGCTGTTTTTT. This gives the protein CASRATENTGELFF.

The chain joins TRBV6-6 to TRBJ2-7; TRBD2 might be the D (5 bases). Trimming took off 6 bases at V and 5 bases at J, with 11 bases between the two ends. The germline gives CDR1 MNHNY, CDR2 SVGAGI (reference sequence). The CDR3 contains 12 residues. The chain's CDR3 is CASSPGDHEQYV. The CDR3 bases are TGTGCCAGCAGCCCCGGGGATCACGAGCAGTACGTC.

This sequence joins TRBV5-5 and TRBJ2-7; D gene unclear. Looked up from germline, CDR1 is SGHKS and CDR2 is YYEKEE (reference sequence). Trimming left V 0 bases short and J 0 bases short, with 10 bases between. This CDR3 spans 15 amino acids. The CDR3 is CASSLGIMSSYEQYF. The CDR3 region has the DNA TGTGCCAGCAGCTTGGGGATTATGAGCTCCTACGAGCAGTACTTC.

The chain links TRBV12-5 to TRBJ1-1; the D gene is possibly TRBD1 (5 bases). The CDR3 is 12 amino acids. V was clipped by 5 bases and J by 5 bases, with 9 bases between them. Per the germline V gene, CDR1 is LGHNT and CDR2 is FRNRAP. Written as DNA, the CDR3 is TGTGCTAGTGGTAGGGGAGAGACTGAAGCTTTCTTT. Encoded protein: CASGRGETEAFF.

The rearrangement links TRBV29-1 to TRBJ1-2, with D perhaps TRBD1 (6 bases). Germline CDR1 is SQVTM and CDR2 is ANQGSEA. The V and J ends lost 6 bases and 4 bases respectively, with 18 bases between them. The CDR3 spans 14 residues. The CDR3 region is CSVTPGQIIYGYTF. The CDR3 DNA follows: TGCAGCGTGACCCCGGGACAAATCATCTATGGCTACACCTTC.

The CDR3 loop is CASGFTRQHEQFF. The CDR3 nucleotides are TGCGCCAGCGGGTTCACCAGGCAACATGAGCAGTTCTTC. The J gene is TRBJ2-1, the V gene TRBV5-1; D unclear. Germline V lookup: CDR1 SGHRS, CDR2 YFSETQ. The CDR3 is made up of 13 amino acids. Trimming left V 7 bases short and J 8 bases short, with 16 bases between.

This chain uses TRBV19 with TRBJ1-6; a weak D match, TRBD1 (5 bases). The CDR3 consists of 14 residues. The germline V and J ends were trimmed by 3 bases and 7 bases, with 10 bases remaining between them. Germline values: CDR1 LNHDA, CDR2 SQIVND (reference sequence). The CDR3 sequence is CASSMGLLNSPLHF. The CDR3 region has the DNA TGTGCCAGTAGTATGGGGCTTCTGAATTCACCCCTCCACTTT.